This is a list of T cell receptor beta chains from one sample in a study of T cell changes during pregnancy in multiple sclerosis. Here immunoSEQ multiplex PCR was the method, and the copy in TCRdb shows in-frame clones only, minus some. The data contain approximately 58,000 clones, approximately 92% of them singletons. The sequenced sample was peripheral blood, obtained in the second trimester of pregnancy. The receptor set was obtained from a female donor with multiple sclerosis, enrolled in a pregnancy study. The CDR3 runs from the conserved cysteine through the conserved F or W. Each record gives: J gene, clone size, D gene, V gene, CDR3 protein, CDR3 DNA. The D gene is left open where the match is weak. Size tells how often a clone was seen (once, few, many) or the class of an expanded clone, and some rows leave it out.

TRBJ2-7 | - | TRBD2 | TRBV7-2 | CASSLVAGGSYEQYF | TGTGCCAGCAGCTTAGTAGCGGGGGGCTCCTACGAGCAGTACTTC
TRBJ2-5 | - | - | TRBV5-1 | CASSLSWTAQETQYF | TGCGCCAGCAGCTTGTCCTGGACTGCTCAAGAGACCCAGTACTTC
TRBJ2-3 | - | TRBD2 | TRBV6-5 | CASSLAGTGDTQYF | TGTGCCAGCAGTCTAGCGGGAACAGGGGATACGCAGTATTTT
TRBJ1-2 | - | TRBD1 | TRBV9 | CASSVTGTDNYGYTF | TGTGCCAGCAGCGTAACAGGGACAGACAACTATGGCTACACCTTC
TRBJ1-4 | - | - | TRBV28 | CASSLGAGSPEKLFF | TGTGCCAGCAGTTTAGGGGCAGGGTCACCTGAAAAACTGTTTTTT
TRBJ2-7 | - | - | TRBV9 | CASSVGDTLYEQYF | TGTGCCAGCAGCGTAGGCGATACTCTCTACGAGCAGTACTTC
TRBJ1-4 | - | - | TRBV9 | CASSVEYSNEKLFF | TGTGCCAGCAGCGTAGAATATAGTAATGAAAAACTGTTTTTT
TRBJ2-1 | - | TRBD2 | TRBV30 | CAWSVQAGVNEQFF | TGTGCCTGGAGTGTACAAGCGGGGGTCAATGAGCAGTTCTTC
TRBJ2-3 | - | TRBD1 | TRBV7-2 | CASSPGTATDTQYF | TGTGCCAGCAGCCCCGGGACAGCCACAGATACGCAGTATTTT
TRBJ2-7 | few | - | TRBV28 | CASSFQGREGDEQYF | TGTGCCAGCAGCTTCCAGGGCAGGGAAGGCGACGAGCAGTACTTC
TRBJ2-4 | - | - | TRBV5-1 | CASSLEGGARFVNIQYF | TGCGCCAGCAGCTTGGAGGGGGGGGCGAGGTTCGTAAACATTCAGTACTTC
TRBJ2-1 | - | - | TRBV28 | CASRQVLGNEQFF | TGTGCCAGCAGGCAGGTTTTAGGTAATGAGCAGTTCTTC
TRBJ2-7 | - | - | TRBV18 | CASSTGRAGGAYEQYF | TGTGCCAGCTCGACGGGGAGGGCAGGGGGCGCCTACGAGCAGTACTTC
TRBJ2-2 | - | TRBD1 | TRBV11-3 | CASSRQGRDTGELFF | TGTGCCAGCAGCCGACAGGGGCGGGACACCGGGGAGCTGTTTTTT
TRBJ1-2 | - | TRBD1 | TRBV4-2 | CASSQDEGAGVYYGYTF | TGTGCCAGCAGCCAAGATGAGGGGGCCGGCGTATACTATGGCTACACCTTC
TRBJ2-3 | - | TRBD1 | TRBV5-1 | CASRSEGQTTDTQYF | TGCGCCAGCCGTTCAGAGGGACAGACCACAGATACGCAGTATTTT
TRBJ2-7 | - | TRBD1 | TRBV6-1 | CASHSPGQSSYEQYF | TGTGCCAGCCATTCACCGGGACAGAGTTCCTACGAGCAGTACTTC
TRBJ2-1 | - | - | TRBV9 | CASSVSGSAQGRNEQFF | TGTGCCAGCAGCGTATCCGGTAGCGCCCAAGGGAGGAATGAGCAGTTCTTC
TRBJ2-2 | - | TRBD1 | TRBV11-2 | CASSLKLTGWNTGELFF | TGTGCCAGCAGCTTGAAATTGACAGGGTGGAACACCGGGGAGCTGTTTTTT
TRBJ1-1 | - | TRBD1 | TRBV5-1 | CASSQGTGSLQGPF | TGCGCCAGCAGCCAAGGGACAGGCTCCCTTCAAGGACCATTT
TRBJ2-5 | - | TRBD1 | TRBV5-1 | CASSPGQGETQYF | TGCGCCAGCAGCCCTGGACAGGGAGAGACCCAGTACTTC
TRBJ2-1 | - | - | TRBV6-5 | CASSYDPSIYNEQFF | TGTGCCAGCAGTTACGACCCTAGCATCTACAATGAGCAGTTCTTC
TRBJ2-5 | - | TRBD2 | TRBV5-4 | CASSFKREGGIETQYF | TGTGCCAGCAGCTTCAAGCGGGAGGGTGGTATAGAGACCCAGTACTTC
TRBJ2-5 | - | - | TRBV7-2 | CASSLAGLLGQETQYF | TGTGCCAGCAGCTTAGCCGGACTCCTTGGCCAAGAGACCCAGTACTTC
TRBJ2-1 | once | TRBD2 | TRBV5-1 | CASSPTSGSYNEQFF | TGCGCCAGCAGCCCAACTAGCGGATCCTACAATGAGCAGTTCTTC
TRBJ2-3 | - | TRBD2 | TRBV5-1 | CASSPGLARATDTQYF | TGCGCCAGCAGCCCGGGACTAGCTCGGGCCACAGATACGCAGTATTTT
TRBJ2-7 | - | TRBD1 | TRBV29-1 | CSVEDAQGVTYEQYF | TGCAGCGTTGAAGATGCACAGGGGGTCACCTACGAGCAGTACTTC
TRBJ2-1 | - | - | TRBV19 | CATLKSGSSYNEQFF | TGTGCCACATTAAAAAGCGGAAGCTCCTACAATGAGCAGTTCTTC
TRBJ1-2 | - | - | TRBV6-1 | CASSEAGVMGLNYGYTF | TGTGCCAGCAGTGAGGCCGGGGTAATGGGTTTAAACTATGGCTACACCTTC
TRBJ2-2 | - | TRBD2 | TRBV5-1 | CASSRGDTGELFF | TGCGCCAGCAGCCGGGGGGACACCGGGGAGCTGTTTTTT
TRBJ2-3 | - | TRBD1 | TRBV7-9 | CASSSQGASDTQYF | TGTGCCAGCAGCTCGCAGGGGGCCTCAGATACGCAGTATTTT
TRBJ2-2 | - | TRBD1 | TRBV11-3 | CASSSGQLNTGELFF | TGTGCCAGCAGCTCGGGACAGTTAAACACCGGGGAGCTGTTTTTT
TRBJ2-1 | - | TRBD2 | TRBV4-3 | CASSQEPGLRHHNEQFF | TGCGCCAGCAGCCAAGAGCCGGGACTACGACATCACAATGAGCAGTTCTTC
TRBJ2-4 | - | - | TRBV5-1 | CASSLGGPKNIQYF | TGCGCCAGCAGCTTGGGGGGGCCCAAAAACATTCAGTACTTC
TRBJ2-3 | - | TRBD1 | TRBV6-5 | CASTGTGTKRDTQYF | TGTGCCAGCACCGGGACAGGCACAAAGAGGGATACGCAGTATTTT
TRBJ2-2 | - | TRBD1 | TRBV7-9 | CASSSPGQGADGELFF | TGTGCCAGCAGCTCTCCGGGACAGGGGGCTGACGGGGAGCTGTTTTTT
TRBJ2-1 | - | - | TRBV7-2 | CASSRRAGGNEQFF | TGTGCCAGCAGTCGGAGGGCCGGGGGAAATGAGCAGTTCTTC
TRBJ2-5 | - | TRBD1 | TRBV7-9 | CASSLGTGRETQYF | TGTGCCAGCAGCTTAGGGACAGGTAGAGAGACCCAGTACTTC
TRBJ1-2 | few | - | TRBV28 | CASRSGGDYGYTF | TGTGCCAGCAGAAGTGGAGGAGACTATGGCTACACCTTC